The rows below give T cell receptor beta chains drawn from one sample of a study of Ad26.COV2.S vaccination and SARS-CoV-2 variants. The table came from immunoSEQ multiplex PCR; TCRdb's copy has only in-frame clones and leaves some out. The sample yields some 330,000 clones, roughly 90% seen once. Sequenced material: peripheral blood, taken in a trial of Ad26.COV2.S vaccine versus placebo. The origin of the receptors is a person between 18 and 60 years old who received the Ad26.COV2.S COVID-19 vaccine or a placebo. CDR3s include the opening cysteine and the closing phenylalanine or tryptophan. Fields, in order: V gene, D gene, clone size, J gene, CDR3 protein, CDR3 DNA. The D gene is left open where the match is weak. Clone sizes are given selectively: once, few, many, or a class where the clone is expanded.

>TRBV7-9|NA|NA|TRBJ1-2
CASSFQEYGYTF
TGTGCCAGCAGCTTTCAGGAATATGGCTACACCTTC
>TRBV4-1|NA|NA|TRBJ1-1
CASSQGVGAFF
TGCGCCAGCAGCCAAGGCGTTGGTGCTTTCTTT
>TRBV7-2|NA|NA|TRBJ1-1
CASSLGLSTEAFF
TGTGCCAGCAGCTTAGGTTTAAGCACTGAAGCTTTCTTT
>TRBV27|NA|NA|TRBJ2-5
CASIGIGGEGETQYF
TGTGCCAGCATAGGAATTGGCGGCGAGGGAGAGACCCAGTACTTC
>TRBV6-1|NA|NA|TRBJ1-5
CASSDLRGASNQPQHF
TGTGCCAGCAGTGACCTAAGAGGGGCTAGCAATCAGCCCCAGCATTTT
>TRBV7-2|NA|NA|TRBJ2-3
CASSSSRASSTDTQYF
TGTGCCAGCAGCTCCTCCCGAGCGTCTAGCACAGATACGCAGTATTTT
>TRBV7-3|TRBD2|NA|TRBJ2-3
CASGLAPYTDTQYF
TGTGCCAGCGGACTAGCTCCTTACACAGATACGCAGTATTTT
>TRBV5-1|NA|once|TRBJ1-2
CASSLGWAVPNYGYTF
TGCGCCAGCAGCTTGGGCTGGGCGGTCCCCAACTATGGCTACACCTTC
>TRBV7-9|TRBD1|few|TRBJ2-2
CASSLTGGPNTGELFF
TGTGCCAGCAGCTTAACAGGGGGCCCGAACACCGGGGAGCTGTTTTTT
>TRBV28|NA|NA|TRBJ2-2
CASRYPVGGELFF
TGTGCCAGCAGATACCCGGTTGGCGGGGAGCTGTTTTTT
>TRBV28|TRBD1|NA|TRBJ2-7
CASSWGQESYEQYF
TGTGCCAGCAGCTGGGGACAGGAATCCTACGAGCAGTACTTC
>TRBV2|NA|NA|TRBJ1-1
CASSENVNTEAFF
TGTGCCAGCAGTGAAAATGTGAACACTGAAGCTTTCTTT
>TRBV27|TRBD2|NA|TRBJ2-1
CASSLYMTSGYNEQFF
TGTGCCAGCAGTTTATATATGACTAGCGGATACAATGAGCAGTTCTTC
>TRBV7-9|NA|NA|TRBJ2-5
CASSLRLGDQETQYF
TGTGCCAGCAGCTTGAGATTAGGAGACCAAGAGACCCAGTACTTC
>TRBV12-3/TRBV12-4|TRBD1|few|TRBJ1-2
CASRAAGGYGYTF
TGTGCCAGCAGAGCGGCAGGGGGTTATGGCTACACCTTC
>TRBV3-1/TRBV3-2|NA|NA|TRBJ1-2
CASSQTGLYGYTF
TGTGCCAGCAGCCAAACAGGTCTCTATGGCTACACCTTC
>TRBV3-1/TRBV3-2|NA|NA|TRBJ1-2
CASSQDLGLSEGYTF
TGTGCCAGCAGCCAAGATCTAGGGTTATCGGAAGGCTACACCTTC
>TRBV27|NA|NA|TRBJ2-1
CASSPPPGPNEQFF
TGTGCCAGCAGTCCACCTCCGGGGCCCAATGAGCAGTTCTTC
>TRBV7-9|NA|NA|TRBJ2-6
CASSFSGGYGANVLTF
TGTGCCAGCAGCTTTTCTGGGGGGTATGGGGCCAACGTCCTGACTTTC
>TRBV27|NA|NA|TRBJ1-1
CASSPIGGWTEAFF
TGTGCCAGCAGTCCTATAGGGGGATGGACTGAAGCTTTCTTT
>TRBV6-2/TRBV6-3|NA|NA|TRBJ2-5
CASSWSQETQYF
TGTGCCAGCAGTTGGTCCCAAGAGACCCAGTACTTC
>TRBV11-2|TRBD1|NA|TRBJ2-3
CASSFAGGRTDTQYF
TGTGCCAGCAGCTTTGCAGGGGGACGCACAGATACGCAGTATTTT
>TRBV6-6|TRBD1|NA|TRBJ2-3
CASKSSSQGTDTQYF
TGTGCCAGCAAGTCAAGCTCACAGGGGACAGATACGCAGTATTTT
>TRBV6-6|NA|NA|TRBJ2-3
CASSGSTDTQYF
TGTGCCAGCAGCGGCAGCACAGATACGCAGTATTTT
>TRBV19|TRBD1|NA|TRBJ1-5
CASGGAGQPQHF
TGTGCTTCAGGGGGCGCGGGTCAGCCCCAGCATTTT
>TRBV28|TRBD1|NA|TRBJ1-3
CASSPPTGGSGNTIYF
TGTGCCAGCAGCCCACCCACAGGGGGCTCTGGAAACACCATATATTTT
>TRBV10-3|NA|NA|TRBJ1-6
CANAKGMDSPLHF
TGTGCCAATGCAAAGGGAATGGATTCACCCCTCCACTTT
>TRBV13|TRBD2|NA|TRBJ2-1
CASSSTSGRALVYNEQFF
TGTGCCAGCAGTTCCACTAGCGGGAGGGCCTTGGTCTACAATGAGCAGTTCTTC
>TRBV6-2/TRBV6-3|NA|NA|TRBJ1-4
CASSYYREQREKLFF
TGTGCCAGCAGTTACTACAGGGAACAACGAGAAAAACTGTTTTTT
>TRBV4-3|TRBD2|NA|TRBJ2-5
CASSQDLRGLAEETQYF
TGCGCCAGCAGCCAAGATCTACGAGGACTAGCGGAGGAGACCCAGTACTTC
>TRBV7-7|NA|NA|TRBJ2-3
CASSLGVASTDTQYF
TGTGCCAGCAGCTTAGGGGTAGCGAGCACAGATACGCAGTATTTT
>TRBV7-2|TRBD2|NA|TRBJ2-7
CASSPRGGGYEQYF
TGTGCCAGCAGTCCCCGTGGGGGGGGGTACGAGCAGTACTTC
>TRBV6-2/TRBV6-3|NA|once|TRBJ2-3
CASSPPPPTDTQYF
TGTGCCAGCAGTCCCCCCCCGCCCACAGATACGCAGTATTTT
>TRBV7-6|NA|NA|TRBJ1-5
CASSLAQFQPQHF
TGTGCCAGCAGCTTAGCTCAGTTTCAGCCCCAGCATTTT
>TRBV5-6|NA|once|TRBJ1-1
CASSLDGPTFF
TGTGCCAGCAGCTTAGACGGGCCAACTTTCTTT
>TRBV6-2/TRBV6-3|NA|NA|TRBJ1-1
CASSYSIKGNTEAFF
TGTGCCAGCAGTTACTCGATAAAGGGGAACACTGAAGCTTTCTTT
>TRBV7-2|NA|NA|TRBJ2-5
CASSLGNRIQETQYF
TGTGCCAGCAGCTTAGGGAACCGAATACAAGAGACCCAGTACTTC
>TRBV20-1|NA|NA|TRBJ2-1
CSASERYDEQFF
TGCAGTGCTAGTGAGAGGTATGATGAGCAGTTCTTC
>TRBV7-2|TRBD2|once|TRBJ2-1
CASSPGLAGDNEQFF
TGTGCCAGCAGCCCCGGGCTAGCGGGAGACAATGAGCAGTTCTTC
>TRBV5-6|TRBD1|few|TRBJ1-6
CASSLFQGGMSPLHF
TGTGCCAGCAGCTTGTTCCAGGGGGGCATGTCACCCCTCCACTTT
>TRBV4-1|NA|NA|TRBJ2-2
CASSQAGTWGLFF
TGCGCCAGCAGCCAAGCCGGGACCTGGGGGCTGTTTTTT
>TRBV27|NA|NA|TRBJ1-1
CASSSGLMNTEAFF
TGTGCCAGCAGTTCGGGACTGATGAACACTGAAGCTTTCTTT
>TRBV6-5|NA|NA|TRBJ2-1
CASGVGVPYNEQFF
TGTGCCAGCGGGGTCGGGGTCCCCTACAATGAGCAGTTCTTC
>TRBV27|NA|NA|TRBJ1-5
CASSPWVRGRREDQPQHF
TGTGCCAGCAGTCCCTGGGTACGGGGCCGCCGGGAGGATCAGCCCCAGCATTTT
>TRBV9|TRBD1|NA|TRBJ2-2
CASRQGRRSGELFF
TGTGCCAGCAGACAGGGGCGCAGGTCCGGGGAGCTGTTTTTT
>TRBV5-1|NA|NA|TRBJ2-1
CASSLITGISYNEQFF
TGCGCCAGCAGCTTGATCACAGGGATCTCCTACAATGAGCAGTTCTTC
>TRBV3-1/TRBV3-2|NA|NA|TRBJ2-4
CASSQGGARGAKNIQYF
TGTGCCAGCAGCCAAGGGGGGGCGCGGGGAGCCAAAAACATTCAGTACTTC
>TRBV25-1|NA|NA|TRBJ2-2
CASNPTDANTGELFF
TGTGCCAGCAATCCGACGGATGCGAACACCGGGGAGCTGTTTTTT
>TRBV7-8|NA|NA|TRBJ1-2
CASSLRVQGRHGYTF
TGTGCCAGCAGCTTACGTGTCCAGGGACGGCATGGCTACACCTTC
>TRBV5-1|NA|NA|TRBJ2-1
CASSGGSYNEQFF
TGCGCCAGCAGCGGGGGCTCCTACAATGAGCAGTTCTTC
>TRBV10-1|NA|NA|TRBJ1-1
CASSQKTREYTEAFF
TGCGCCAGCAGTCAAAAAACCAGGGAATACACTGAAGCTTTCTTT
>TRBV4-3|NA|NA|TRBJ1-6
CASSQEPGRGNSPLHF
TGCGCCAGCAGCCAAGAGCCAGGGCGGGGGAATTCACCCCTCCACTTT
>TRBV11-3|NA|NA|TRBJ1-1
CASSFSMGQGNTEAFF
TGTGCCAGCAGCTTTTCTATGGGGCAGGGGAACACTGAAGCTTTCTTT
>TRBV7-2|TRBD2|NA|TRBJ2-2
CASSFAGVGVTGELFF
TGTGCCAGCAGCTTCGCGGGAGTGGGGGTGACCGGGGAGCTGTTTTTT
>TRBV7-2|NA|NA|TRBJ2-5
CASSLRGAAAETQYF
TGTGCCAGCAGCTTAAGAGGAGCAGCCGCGGAGACCCAGTACTTC
>TRBV3-1/TRBV3-2|TRBD2|NA|TRBJ2-3
CASRGGCTDTQYF
TGTGCCAGCCGGGGGGGCTGCACAGATACGCAGTATTTT
>TRBV27|NA|NA|TRBJ1-1
CASSSGPPQNTEAFF
TGTGCCAGCAGTTCGGGACCCCCTCAAAACACTGAAGCTTTCTTT
>TRBV30|NA|NA|TRBJ1-1
CAWSAVRNTEAFF
TGTGCCTGGAGTGCCGTAAGGAACACTGAAGCTTTCTTT
>TRBV14|TRBD2|NA|TRBJ2-1
CASQFPMESGRVMSYNEQFF
TGTGCCAGCCAATTTCCGATGGAAAGCGGGAGGGTCATGTCCTACAATGAGCAGTTCTTC
>TRBV25-1|NA|NA|TRBJ1-2
CASSEQGGGKVGYTF
TGTGCCAGCAGTGAGCAGGGAGGGGGAAAGGTTGGCTACACCTTC